These T cell receptor beta chains were read from a single sample in a study of tumor and adjacent non-tumor tissue in lung cancer. TCRdb recomputed calls from the multiplex PCR reads with MiXCR, one row per CDR3 protein. The sample shows about 120,000 distinct CDR3 sequences, 55% to 75% of them seen only once. The sample comprised lung tumor tissue. All receptors derive from a man younger than 40 with non-small cell lung cancer. Both conserved end residues are part of each CDR3. D genes are given only for firm matches. The size entry is marked missing in some rows and otherwise reads once, few, many or a size class.

length	V	J	size	D	DNA	CDR3
16	TRBV20-1	TRBJ2-1	many	TRBD2	TGCAGTGCTAGAGTCCCTAGCGGGAGGGCCGGATATGAGCAGTTCTTC	CSARVPSGRAGYEQFF
15	TRBV11-3	TRBJ2-7	many	.	TGTGCCAGCAGTTTCCGGGCGGCAGCCACCTACGAGCAGTACTTC	CASSFRAAATYEQYF
14	TRBV12-3/TRBV12-4	TRBJ2-7	.	.	TGTGCCAGCACTTTGGGGCTACCCCCCCACGAGCAGTACTTC	CASTLGLPPHEQYF
12	TRBV29-1	TRBJ1-1	.	.	TGCAGCGTTGAGCTGGCTACACCTGAATCTTTCTTT	CSVELATPESFF
16	TRBV5-1	TRBJ1-1	many	TRBD1	TGCGCCAGCAGCTATGCTTCGGACAGGCGGAACACTGAAGCTTTCTTT	CASSYASDRRNTEAFF
13	TRBV29-1	TRBJ1-1	many	.	TGCAGCGTGACACGGGGGGTGAACACTGAAGCTTTCTTT	CSVTRGVNTEAFF
14	TRBV6-1	TRBJ2-5	.	.	TGTGCCAGCAATTACGACGGGCGAGGAGAGACCCAGTACTTC	CASNYDGRGETQYF
11	TRBV6-6	TRBJ2-1	many	.	TGTGCCAGCAGTTACACCCGGGAGCAGTTCTTC	CASSYTREQFF
13	TRBV11-2	TRBJ2-7	.	.	TGTGCCAGCAGCTTAATAAGTGACGGAGGGCAGTACTTC	CASSLISDGGQYF
14	TRBV20-1	TRBJ2-7	many	TRBD2	TGCAGTGTCCCCGATAATAGCGGGAGATACGAGCAGTACTTC	CSVPDNSGRYEQYF
12	TRBV6-2/TRBV6-3	TRBJ2-7	many	TRBD1	TGTGCCAGCAGCCCGACAGGGACCGAGCAGTACTTC	CASSPTGTEQYF
14	TRBV2	TRBJ2-7	.	.	TGTGCCACCTCGTACGGGACACAATCCTACGAGCAGTACTTC	CATSYGTQSYEQYF
13	TRBV6-5	TRBJ1-2	once	.	TGTGCCAGTAGGGCACAGGGTGCCTATTGCTACACCTTC	CASRAQGAYCYTF
12	TRBV6-6	TRBJ1-4	many	.	TGTGCCAGCAGCCCTCGGAGCGAAAAACTGTTTTTT	CASSPRSEKLFF
14	TRBV20-1	TRBJ1-1	many	.	TGCAGTGCTAGAGAGGGTGGGTCCCGCACTGAAGCTTTCTTT	CSAREGGSRTEAFF
16	TRBV6-7	TRBJ2-1	.	.	TGTGCCAGCAGTAGATCGTCTTGCATACGCTACAATGAGCAGTTTTTC	CASSRSSCIRYNEQFF
15	TRBV25-1	TRBJ2-2	few	.	TGTGCCAGCAGTGAATCACTAGCTGACACCGGGGAGCTGTTTTTT	CASSESLADTGELFF
19	TRBV4-3	TRBJ1-6	.	.	TGCGCCAGCAGCCAAGGCATTGTCGACTCCCGAGCCTATAATTCACCCCTCCACTTT	CASSQGIVDSRAYNSPLHF
16	TRBV12-3/TRBV12-4	TRBJ2-2	.	.	TGTGCCAGCAGTTTTACCGGGATCTCGAGTCCGGGGAAGCTGTTTTTT	CASSFTGISSPGKLFF
12	TRBV6-2/TRBV6-3	TRBJ2-1	.	.	TGTGCCAGCAATGGATCGTACAAGGAGCAGTTCTTC	CASNGSYKEQFF
14	TRBV10-2	TRBJ1-1	many	TRBD1	TGCGCCAGCAGTAGGGACAGGGAGGGAGCTGAAGCTTTCTTT	CASSRDREGAEAFF
16	TRBV4-2	TRBJ2-7	.	TRBD2	TGTGCCAGCAGCCAAGATGGAGCGGGAGGATCCTACGAGCAGTACTTC	CASSQDGAGGSYEQYF
14	TRBV20-1	TRBJ1-1	.	TRBD1	TGCAGTGCTAGGAGGGGGCCTCGAGGAATTGAAGCTTTCTTT	CSARRGPRGIEAFF
13	TRBV13	TRBJ2-7	once	TRBD2	TGTGCCAACAGCCAACTAGCGGGAGACGAGCAGTACTTC	CANSQLAGDEQYF
14	TRBV11-2	TRBJ1-2	.	.	TGTGCCAACAGCTTAGCTCATGTGAACTATGGCTACACCTTC	CANSLAHVNYGYTF
13	TRBV7-9	TRBJ2-7	once	.	TGTATCAGCAGCAAAGACCAGGGCTACGAGCAGTACTTC	CISSKDQGYEQYF
15	TRBV11-2	TRBJ1-6	.	.	TGTATCAGCAGCTTAGTGGGCGACAACTATTTACCCCTCCACTTT	CISSLVGDNYLPLHF